Given below is one T cell receptor (beta chain) in context. The data belong to a study of blood T cell repertoires in COVID-19. About the research overall: Sample material is recorded as cDNA or gDNA derived from T cells, B-cell-depleted T cells, or PBMCs.

Libraries were prepared by immunoSEQ multiplex PCR; TCRdb keeps only in-frame clonotypes and omits some of them. The profile shows some 280,000 clones, approximately 91% of them singletons. The receptor's source is a woman in her thirties or forties who had recovered from COVID-19. The sequencing sample was made of peripheral blood.

Here the CDR3 reads CAWSPDRTSGSSGEQYF. The CDR3 DNA sequence: TGTGCCTGGAGTCCCGACAGGACTAGCGGGAGTTCTGGAGAGCAGTACTTC. This chain uses TRBV30 with TRBJ2-7, with 13 positions matching TRBD2. Germline lookup yields CDR1 GTSNPN and CDR2 SVGIG (reference sequence). The ends lost 2 bases at V and 7 bases at J; junction bases unmatched: 14. CDR3 length: 17 amino acids. The entire variable domain, with the rest obtained from reference TRBV30 and TRBJ2-7, is as follows: SQTIHQWPATLVQPVGSPLSLECTVEGTSNPNLYWYRQAAGRGLQLLFYSVGIGQISSEVPQNLSASRPQDRQFILSSKKLLLSDSGFYLCAWSPDRTSGSSGEQYFGPGTRLTVT.